Listed below are T cell receptor beta chains from one sample, sequenced in a study of blood T cell repertoires in COVID-19. Assay: immunoSEQ multiplex PCR; the TCRdb copy retains only in-frame clones and omits some. The sample has 120,000 to 150,000 clones; more than 65% are singletons. The sequenced sample was peripheral blood. These receptors all stem from a human donor in a cohort sampled during active COVID-19. Each CDR3 is given with its conserved first and last residue. The D gene is left open where the match is weak. A row's size may be missing; if present it is once, few, many or a size class.

cdr3_nt cdr3_aa d_call j_call v_call clone_size
TGTGCCAGCAGCAATCGGACAGGGGGAAGTTATGGCTACACCTTC CASSNRTGGSYGYTF TRBD1 TRBJ1-2 TRBV5-5 NA
TGTGCCACCAGCAGAGATCCGCCCGGGGGGGCAGATACGCAGTATTTT CATSRDPPGGADTQYF TRBD2 TRBJ2-3 TRBV15 NA
TGTGCCAGCAGCCGCGGGGGACAGGGGGCAAGTCGCGTCCAAGAGACCCAGTACTTC CASSRGGQGASRVQETQYF TRBD1 TRBJ2-5 TRBV5-4 NA
TGTGCGAGGGGGGGGGCGACTTACGAGCAGTACTTC CARGGATYEQYF NA TRBJ2-7 TRBV6-5 NA
TGTGCCAGCACCTCGGAGAGCCCCGATACGCAGTATTTT CASTSESPDTQYF NA TRBJ2-3 TRBV3-1/TRBV3-2 NA
TGTGCCAGCAGTGATGTCTCAGGGCGCAATCAGCCCCAGCATTTT CASSDVSGRNQPQHF NA TRBJ1-5 TRBV6-1 NA
TGTGCCAGCAGCTTAGCGGGACAGGGTCCCCACGAGCAGTACTTC CASSLAGQGPHEQYF TRBD1 TRBJ2-7 TRBV7-9 few
TGTGCCAGCAGCTTAGCCACGACAGGGGCAGATACGCAGTATTTT CASSLATTGADTQYF TRBD1 TRBJ2-3 TRBV7-6 NA
TGCGCCAGCAGCTTGGAGGGGCAGGCACCGGAAAAACTGTTTTTT CASSLEGQAPEKLFF NA TRBJ1-4 TRBV5-1 NA
TGTGCCAGTAGTATAGTTAGTAGCGGGTCGTCTAGCACAGATACGCAGTATTTT CASSIVSSGSSSTDTQYF TRBD2 TRBJ2-3 TRBV19 NA
TGTGCCAGCAGCTTGGAGAAAACTTGGGACAGAGACTATGGCTACACCTTC CASSLEKTWDRDYGYTF TRBD1 TRBJ1-2 TRBV5-4 NA
TGTGCCAGCAGCTCCCCGGCTCGGGGGCGGGGGGATACGCAGTATTTT CASSSPARGRGDTQYF NA TRBJ2-3 TRBV7-9 NA
TGTGCCATCAGGACCGGGACAGTCTCTGGAAACACCATATATTTT CAIRTGTVSGNTIYF TRBD1 TRBJ1-3 TRBV10-3 NA
TGTGCCAGCAGCCCAGGGGACTATAGCAATCAGCCCCAGCATTTT CASSPGDYSNQPQHF NA TRBJ1-5 TRBV6-6 NA
TGCAGCGTTGCAGACAGATATGAAGCTTTCTTT CSVADRYEAFF NA TRBJ1-1 TRBV29-1 few
TGTGCCAGCAGCCCCATAGCCTACGAGCAGTACTTC CASSPIAYEQYF NA TRBJ2-7 TRBV7-2 NA
TGTGCCAGCAGCCCGCCGATAAGACTAGCGGGGGGGCCAGGGGAGCTGTTTTTT CASSPPIRLAGGPGELFF TRBD2 TRBJ2-2 TRBV5-4 NA
TGTGCCAGCAGCCAAGATGGTACAGGGGGCTTTTTAAACACCATATATTTT CASSQDGTGGFLNTIYF TRBD1 TRBJ1-3 TRBV3-1/TRBV3-2 NA